One T cell receptor beta chain is described in this entry. Its antigen remains unknown. People who had autoimmune disease history or systemic immunosuppression were excluded. Germline V lookup: CDR1 SGHRS, CDR2 YFSETQ. V gave up 4 bases and J gave up 8 bases; unmatched junction bases: 17. This CDR3 comprises 17 residues. The record originates from a study of OX40 agonist ivuxolimab in advanced cancers. Overall study context: It was ivuxolimab, an agonistic anti-OX40 (CD134) antibody, that patients were treated with. The study, taken as a whole, reports: More expanded clones were found, on average, in CD8+ than in CD4+ T cells.

Produced via immunoSEQ multiplex PCR; TCRdb's table is partial and in-frame only. The sample contains tens of thousands of clones, around 84% of which appear only once. The sample here was CD4+ or CD8+ T cells sorted from blood, taken in a trial of the OX40 agonist ivuxolimab. The sequence was collected from an adult with an advanced solid tumor such as melanoma, head and neck, liver or kidney cancer. The rearrangement joins TRBV5-1 to TRBJ1-2, with 10 nucleotides matching TRBD1. CDR3: CASSHNTGTGARDGYTF. CDR3 bases: TGCGCCAGCAGCCATAACACCGGGACAGGGGCCCGAGACGGCTACACCTTC.